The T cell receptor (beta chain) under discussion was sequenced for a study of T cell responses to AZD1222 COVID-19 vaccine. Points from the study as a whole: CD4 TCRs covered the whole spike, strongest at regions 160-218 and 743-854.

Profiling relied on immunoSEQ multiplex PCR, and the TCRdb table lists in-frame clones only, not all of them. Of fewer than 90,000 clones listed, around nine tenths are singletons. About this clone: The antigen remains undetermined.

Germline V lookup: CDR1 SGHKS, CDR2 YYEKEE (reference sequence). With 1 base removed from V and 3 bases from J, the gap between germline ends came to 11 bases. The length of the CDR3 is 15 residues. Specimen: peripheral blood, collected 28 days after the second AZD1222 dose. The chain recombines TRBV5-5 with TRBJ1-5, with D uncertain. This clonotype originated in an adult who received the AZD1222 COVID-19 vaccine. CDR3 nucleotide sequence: TGTGCCAGCAGCTTGTCTGGACCTTTCAATCAGCCCCAGCATTTT. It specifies CASSLSGPFNQPQHF.